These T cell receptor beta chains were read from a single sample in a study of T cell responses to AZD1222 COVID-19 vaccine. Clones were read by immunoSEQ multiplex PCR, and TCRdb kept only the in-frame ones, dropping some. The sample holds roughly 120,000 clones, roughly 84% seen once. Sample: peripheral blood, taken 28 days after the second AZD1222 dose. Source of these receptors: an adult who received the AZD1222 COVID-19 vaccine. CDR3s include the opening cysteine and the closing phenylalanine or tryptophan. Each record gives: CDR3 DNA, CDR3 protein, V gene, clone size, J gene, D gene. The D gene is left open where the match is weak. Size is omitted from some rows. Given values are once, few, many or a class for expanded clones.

TGTGCCAGCGCTGGGGACACCGCCCACGAGCAGTACTTC CASAGDTAHEQYF TRBV11-2 NA TRBJ2-7 NA
TGTGCCAGCAGTTCAATACAGGGTTTTTGGTCACCCCTCCACTTT CASSSIQGFWSPLHF TRBV27 NA TRBJ1-6 NA
TGTGCCAGCAGCCCAACAGGTGAGGCCTACGAGCAGTACTTC CASSPTGEAYEQYF TRBV3-1/TRBV3-2 NA TRBJ2-7 NA
TGTGCCAGCAGCCTGGGAAGCGGGGATACGCAGTATTTT CASSLGSGDTQYF TRBV7-6 NA TRBJ2-3 NA
TGCGCCAGCAGCTACCTGGGGAACACTGAAGCTTTCTTT CASSYLGNTEAFF TRBV5-1 NA TRBJ1-1 NA
TGCGCCAGCAGCCAGTGGACGGGGGGCTCCTACGAGCAGTACTTC CASSQWTGGSYEQYF TRBV10-1 NA TRBJ2-7 TRBD2
TGTGCCAGCAGCTACCAGGGGCCTAGCACAGATACGCAGTATTTT CASSYQGPSTDTQYF TRBV7-9 NA TRBJ2-3 NA
TGCGCCAGCCCGTTCTCCCGTCCTACTAACTATGGCTACACCTTC CASPFSRPTNYGYTF TRBV10-1 NA TRBJ1-2 NA
TGTGCCAGCAGTTTAGCCGGGACCGGCTGGGTGCAGTACTTC CASSLAGTGWVQYF TRBV28 NA TRBJ2-7 NA
TGCGCCAGCAGCTCCCAGGGGTCCAATTCACCCCTCCACTTT CASSSQGSNSPLHF TRBV5-1 NA TRBJ1-6 NA
TGTGCCAGTAGTCCGGGACAGGTCGGTCGGGGCTACACCTTC CASSPGQVGRGYTF TRBV19 NA TRBJ1-2 TRBD1
TGCAGTGCTAGAACTGCCCGGGGCTACACCTTC CSARTARGYTF TRBV20-1 NA TRBJ1-2 NA
TGTGCCAGCAGTTTCGTAGACAGTGCAACTAATGAAAAACTGTTTTTT CASSFVDSATNEKLFF TRBV28 NA TRBJ1-4 NA
TGTGCCAGCAGCCCTCGTCTAGCGGGAGGTTCCTACAATGAGCAGTTCTTC CASSPRLAGGSYNEQFF TRBV9 NA TRBJ2-1 TRBD2
TGTGCCAGCAGCCTACAGGGGGTAGCGGGGGAGACCCAGTACTTC CASSLQGVAGETQYF TRBV9 NA TRBJ2-5 NA
TGTGCCAGCAGTTACCAGGGGGCTAATGAAAAACTGTTTTTT CASSYQGANEKLFF TRBV6-5 once TRBJ1-4 TRBD1
TGTGCCAGTAGTATCTCCGGAGGCGCTGAAGCTTTCTTT CASSISGGAEAFF TRBV19 NA TRBJ1-1 NA
TGCGCCAGCAGCTTGGATAGCGGCCCCTACAATGAGCAGTTCTTC CASSLDSGPYNEQFF TRBV5-1 NA TRBJ2-1 NA